The 2 T cell receptor beta chains below were found in one sample sequenced in a study of OX40 agonist ivuxolimab in advanced cancers. Profiled with immunoSEQ multiplex PCR; TCRdb holds only in-frame clones, not every one. The sample lists approximately 60,000 clones, around four fifths occurring once. The source material was CD4+ or CD8+ T cells sorted from blood, sampled in a trial of the OX40 agonist ivuxolimab. These receptors were taken from an adult with an advanced solid tumor such as melanoma, head and neck, liver or kidney cancer.

This sequence joins TRBV14 and TRBJ2-7; maybe TRBD1 (6 bases). The CDR3 is 17 residues long. Germline V gives CDR1 SGHDN, CDR2 FVKESK. The ends were cut back, 4 bases at V and 3 bases at J, with 22 bases in the middle. The CDR3 loop reads CASSRATAGTLNYEQYF. The CDR3 coding sequence is TGTGCCAGCAGCCGAGCGACTGCCGGGACACTGAACTACGAGCAGTACTTC.

This chain links TRBV19 with TRBJ2-7; 12 bases map to TRBD2. V dropped 3 bases and J dropped 4; count of bases not matched to a gene: 7. From germline, CDR1 is LNHDA and CDR2 SQIVND (reference sequence). The CDR3 totals 16 residues. The CDR3 region has the DNA TGTGCCAGTAGTATCAGAGCTAGCGGGAGGGGGTACGAGCAGTACTTC. Translation: CASSIRASGRGYEQYF.